This TCR beta chain was observed in a study of cytomegalovirus exposure and HLA in healthy donors. Separate from the roughly 710-subject first cohort, the approximately 120-subject validation cohort was the one that the donors belonged to. This clone was seen once. No antigen is known for it. Findings and limits, study-wide: TCR beta chains numbering roughly 150 were designated cytomegalovirus-associated.

The CDR3 length is 14 residues. The germline V gene has CDR1 SGHVS and CDR2 FQNEAQ. Between the trimmed V and J ends, which lost 0 bases and 4 bases, there was a span of 7 bases. Produced via immunoSEQ multiplex PCR; TCRdb's table is partial and in-frame only. This table holds around 300,000 clones, 80% to 90% found once. The chain is built from TRBV7-8 and TRBJ1-5; D is possibly TRBD1 (5 bases). The sequenced material came from PBMCs. The TCR sequence derives from a woman under 30 in good health and CMV-seronegative. As DNA, the CDR3 is TGTGCCAGCAGCTTAGCGACAGTTAATCAGCCCCAGCATTTT. Protein: CASSLATVNQPQHF.